This T cell receptor (beta chain) was recorded in a study of cytomegalovirus exposure and HLA in healthy donors. Germline CDR1 is SNHLY and CDR2 is FYNNEI. V shed 4 bases and J 8 bases; nucleotides not matched to a gene: 9. The CDR3 runs 14 residues. Vbeta (60) and Jbeta (13) primers were used in the PCR. Profiling relied on immunoSEQ multiplex PCR, and the TCRdb table lists in-frame clones only, not all of them. Of some 180,000 clones listed, 70% to 85% are singletons. The clonotype was recovered from a woman aged 55-70 years in good health and CMV-seropositive. Material for sequencing was PBMCs. This chain links TRBV2 with TRBJ1-2; 8 positions match TRBD1. The CDR3 region is CASSADRDRGGYTF. The CDR3 DNA reads as TGTGCCAGCAGTGCGGACAGGGACAGAGGAGGCTACACCTTC.